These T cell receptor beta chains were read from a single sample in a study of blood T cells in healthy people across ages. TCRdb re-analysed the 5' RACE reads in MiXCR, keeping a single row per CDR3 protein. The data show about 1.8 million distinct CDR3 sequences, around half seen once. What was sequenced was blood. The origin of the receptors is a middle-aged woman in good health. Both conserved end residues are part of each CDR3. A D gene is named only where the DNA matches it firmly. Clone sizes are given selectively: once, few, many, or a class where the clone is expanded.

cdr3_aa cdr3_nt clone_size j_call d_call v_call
CASSSQGNTDTQYF TGCGCCAGCAGCTCGCAGGGAAACACAGATACGCAGTATTTT . TRBJ2-3 . TRBV5-1
CARSGGPTDTQYF TGTGCCAGGTCGGGGGGCCCCACAGATACGCAGTATTTT . TRBJ2-3 . TRBV2
CASSPGTGVNEKLFF TGTGCCAGCAGTCCCGGGACAGGGGTTAATGAAAAACTGTTTTTT . TRBJ1-4 TRBD1 TRBV27
CSAQTSGGTNEQFF TGCAGTGCTCAGACTAGCGGGGGAACCAATGAGCAGTTCTTC . TRBJ2-1 TRBD2 TRBV20-1
CASSVGLGGGEQFF TGTGCCAGCAGCGTAGGGCTTGGGGGCGGGGAGCAGTTCTTC . TRBJ2-1 . TRBV9
CASSQEEGYTF TGTGCCAGCAGCCAAGAAGAGGGCTACACCTTC . TRBJ1-2 . TRBV4-2
CASSRDRGGPQHF TGTGCCAGCAGTCGGGACCGAGGGGGGCCCCAGCATTTT . TRBJ1-5 . TRBV6-5
CASSLGDKDRQETQYF TGCGCCAGCAGCTTGGGGGACAAGGATAGACAAGAGACCCAGTACTTC . TRBJ2-5 . TRBV5-1
CASSFRPGQGLFGYTF TGTGCCAGCAGCTTTCGGCCGGGACAGGGGCTATTTGGCTACACCTTC . TRBJ1-2 TRBD1 TRBV7-9
CASTSTGTSYEQYF TGTGCCAGCACATCCACAGGGACCTCCTACGAGCAGTACTTC . TRBJ2-7 . TRBV18
CASSPGAVNYGYTF TGTGCCAGCAGCCCAGGGGCAGTCAACTATGGCTACACCTTC . TRBJ1-2 . TRBV7-9
CATKPGITDTQYF TGCGCCACCAAACCGGGGATCACAGATACGCAGTATTTT . TRBJ2-3 . TRBV5-1
CASKAGISYNEQFF TGTGCCAGTAAAGCGGGGATCTCCTACAATGAGCAGTTCTTC . TRBJ2-1 TRBD2 TRBV19
CASSLTSLSADTQYF TGCGCCAGCAGTCTAACTAGCCTCAGCGCAGATACGCAGTATTTT few TRBJ2-3 . TRBV4-3
CASSLTRGDIEQFF TGCGCCAGCAGCTTGACCCGAGGGGACATTGAGCAGTTCTTC . TRBJ2-1 . TRBV5-1
CASSGKGPHKGEKLFF TGTGCCAGCTCCGGGAAGGGCCCACACAAAGGAGAAAAACTGTTTTTT . TRBJ1-4 . TRBV6-5